Listed below are T cell receptor beta chains from one sample, sequenced in a study of beta chain features in type 1 diabetes. Clones were read by immunoSEQ multiplex PCR, and TCRdb kept only the in-frame ones, dropping some. The data contain more than 85,000 clones, about 40% of them seen just once; the ten biggest clones take up about 0.07%. The sample was stem cell memory CD4+ T cells from blood. The receptors were sampled from a woman under 30 in good health. Both conserved end residues are part of each CDR3. The D gene is left open where the match is weak. Size tells how often a clone was seen (once, few, many) or the class of an expanded clone, and some rows leave it out.

TRBV7-2,TRBJ1-2,-,-,TGTGCCAGCAATTCTCAGGGGTTGAACTATGGCTACACCTTC,CASNSQGLNYGYTF
TRBV9,TRBJ2-5,few,-,TGTGCCAGCAGCCTCTCTGGGGGAGGAGGAGAGACCCAGTACTTC,CASSLSGGGGETQYF
TRBV5-1,TRBJ2-2,few,-,TGCGCCAGCAGCCGTTTGGGACAATCGAACACCGGGGAGCTGTTTTTT,CASSRLGQSNTGELFF
TRBV11-1,TRBJ2-5,-,-,TGTGCCAGCAGCCCCCAGAGAGGGGAGACCCAGTACTTC,CASSPQRGETQYF
TRBV5-1,TRBJ2-1,-,TRBD2,TGCGCCAGCAGCTTAAAGAGCGGGAGAGGTGAGCAGTTCTTC,CASSLKSGRGEQFF
TRBV20-1,TRBJ2-7,-,-,TGCAGTGCTAGGCAGGACTACGAGCAGTACTTC,CSARQDYEQYF
TRBV5-4,TRBJ2-4,once,TRBD2,TGTGCCAGCAGCCCGGGACTAGCGGGAGGCAACATTCAGTACTTC,CASSPGLAGGNIQYF
TRBV2,TRBJ2-1,few,-,TGTGCCAGCAGGCAGGGACTTGCCTACAATGAGCAGTTCTTC,CASRQGLAYNEQFF
TRBV28,TRBJ2-7,-,TRBD1,TGTGCCAGCAAAGGGGGCCTCATCTACTACGAGCAGTACTTC,CASKGGLIYYEQYF
TRBV19,TRBJ2-2,-,TRBD1,TGTGCCAGTAGGATCAGGGGGCGTAACACCGGGGAGCTGTTTTTT,CASRIRGRNTGELFF